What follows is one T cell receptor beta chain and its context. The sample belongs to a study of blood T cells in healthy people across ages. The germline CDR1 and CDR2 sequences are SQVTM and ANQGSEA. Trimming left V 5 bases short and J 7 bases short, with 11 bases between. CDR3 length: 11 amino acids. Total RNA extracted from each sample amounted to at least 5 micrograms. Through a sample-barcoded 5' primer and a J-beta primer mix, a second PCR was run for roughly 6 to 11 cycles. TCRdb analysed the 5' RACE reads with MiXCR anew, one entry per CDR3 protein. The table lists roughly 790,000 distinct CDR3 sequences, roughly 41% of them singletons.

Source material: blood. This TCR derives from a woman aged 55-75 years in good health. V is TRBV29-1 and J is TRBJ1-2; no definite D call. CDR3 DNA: TGCAGCGTTAAGGATCCAGTTGGCTACACCTTC. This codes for CSVKDPVGYTF.